Below are 12 T cell receptor beta chains sequenced from a single sample in a study of blood T cell repertoires in COVID-19. Assay: immunoSEQ multiplex PCR; the TCRdb copy retains only in-frame clones and omits some. Among about 250,000 clones, about 88% were seen once, and the ten largest hold 3%. The sequencing sample was made of PBMCs or T cells enriched from blood (not recorded which). These receptors were obtained from a woman aged 50 to 60 who had recovered from COVID-19.

This clone came up a few times. This rearrangement joins TRBV6-4 to TRBJ2-4; 10 nucleotides agree with TRBD1. The germline V gene encodes CDR1 MRHNA and CDR2 SNTAGT. J gave up 8 bases and V 4 bases, and 5 bases lay outside the gene matches. This CDR3 comprises 14 residues. CDR3 protein: CASSVGTGADIQYF. DNA of the CDR3: TGTGCCAGCAGTGTTGGGACAGGGGCTGACATTCAGTACTTC.

The chain links TRBV5-5 to TRBJ2-2, with D unclear. This CDR3 is built from 14 residues. The ends were cut back, 4 bases at V and 5 bases at J, with 12 bases in the middle. Germline values: CDR1 SGHKS, CDR2 YYEKEE (reference sequence). The CDR3 coding sequence is TGTGCCAGCAGCCTAAATATTAAGACCGGGGAGCTGTTTTTT. This encodes CASSLNIKTGELFF.

This clone has only a few counts. The chain joins TRBV6-5 to TRBJ1-2; D not certain. CDR3 size: 13 residues. Germline V gene sequence: CDR1 MNHEY, CDR2 SVGAGI. Between the trimmed V and J ends, which lost 5 bases and 4 bases, there was a span of 11 bases. CDR3: CASSPREGYGYTF. CDR3 nucleotide sequence: TGTGCCAGCAGTCCCCGGGAGGGCTATGGCTACACCTTC.

The chain couples TRBV18 to TRBJ1-3; D is ambiguous. Germline assignment: CDR1 KGHSH and CDR2 LQKENI. Trimming took 3 bases from V and 0 from J, leaving 9 bases between them. This CDR3 spans 15 amino acids. The CDR3 is CASSPQQLSGNTIYF. CDR3 DNA sequence: TGTGCCAGCTCACCCCAACAGCTCTCTGGAAACACCATATATTTT.

The chain combines TRBV28 with TRBJ1-4, with D uncertain. V dropped 4 bases and J dropped 7 bases, with 4 bases sitting between them. The CDR3 is made up of 11 amino acids. Germline CDR1 MDHEN, CDR2 SYDVKM. For the CDR3, the DNA is TGTGCCAGCAGTTCCCGTGAAAAACTGTTTTTT. Translating gives CASSSREKLFF.

The V gene is TRBV6-5, the J gene TRBJ1-2; the match to TRBD1 covers 8 bases. This CDR3 is built from 15 residues. Losses at the gene ends were 6 bases for V and 0 bases for J; bases not matched to a gene: 6. CDR1 and CDR2 from the germline V gene are MNHEY and SVGAGI. The CDR3: CASRLGQGANYGYTF. Here the CDR3 DNA reads TGTGCCAGCAGACTCGGACAGGGAGCTAACTATGGCTACACCTTC.

The chain uses TRBV4-1 and TRBJ1-4, with D possibly matching TRBD1 (6 bases). Trimming pared 0 bases from V and 5 bases from J, leaving 13 bases between. The CDR3 has 16 residues. Germline lookup yields CDR1 MGHRA and CDR2 YSYEKL. The DNA of the CDR3 is TGCGCCAGCAGCCAAGATTCGGACAGCCGGAATGAAAAACTGTTTTTT. This translates into CASSQDSDSRNEKLFF.

V usage is TRBV5-1 and J usage is TRBJ1-1; 8 bases agree with TRBD1. CDR3 length: 14 residues. Per the germline V gene, CDR1 is SGHRS and CDR2 is YFSETQ. V lost 5 bases to trimming and J lost 6 bases; unmatched junction nucleotides: 9. This CDR3 reads CASRQGAYVAEAFF. CDR3 nucleotides: TGCGCCAGCAGGCAGGGGGCTTATGTGGCTGAAGCTTTCTTT.

The genes are TRBV12-5 and TRBJ2-5, with 9 positions matching TRBD1. CDR1 is LGHNT and CDR2 is FRNRAP in the germline V gene. This CDR3 region has 14 residues. Unmatched junction bases numbered 1, after V lost 3 bases and J lost 2 bases. The CDR3: CASGLGTGQETQYF. The CDR3, as DNA: TGTGCTAGTGGTTTAGGGACAGGGCAAGAGACCCAGTACTTC.

This sequence joins TRBV5-4 and TRBJ2-2, with 7 bases matching TRBD2. After removal of 3 bases from V and 1 base from J, the junction contained 3 bases not matched to a gene. Germline V gene data show CDR1 as SGHNT and CDR2 as YYREEE (reference sequence). This CDR3 contains 15 residues. The CDR3 reads CASSSPSGNTGELFF. The CDR3 DNA follows: TGTGCCAGCAGCTCCCCTAGCGGGAACACCGGGGAGCTGTTTTTT. The whole variable domain, remainder taken from reference TRBV5-4 and TRBJ2-2, is ETGVTQSPTHLIKTRGQQVTLRCSSQSGHNTVSWYQQALGQGPQFIFQYYREEENGRGNFPPRFSGLQFPNYSSELNVNALELDDSALYLCASSSPSGNTGELFFGEGSRLTVL.

The chain combines TRBV7-2 with TRBJ2-1, with D unclear. In germline, CDR1 is SGHTA, CDR2 FQGNSA. V lost 7 bases and J lost 9, with 13 bases in between. The CDR3 is 12 residues long. CDR3 sequence reads: CASTPPVGEQFF. In DNA, the CDR3 is TGTGCCAGCACCCCCCCGGTCGGTGAGCAGTTCTTC. The variable domain in full, with the rest retrieved from reference TRBV7-2 and TRBJ2-1, is GAGVSQSPSNKVTEKGKDVELRCDPISGHTALYWYRQSLGQGLEFLIYFQGNSAPDKSGLPSDRFSAERTGGSVSTLTIQRTQQEDSAVYLCASTPPVGEQFFGPGTRLTVL.

The rearrangement links TRBV9 to TRBJ2-1; 10 nucleotides agree with TRBD2. The V gene end was trimmed by 3 bases and the J gene end by 1 base; junction bases not matched to a gene: 4. CDR3 length equals 16 residues. The V gene's germline CDR1 is SGDLS and CDR2 YYNGEE. Here the CDR3 reads CASSALAGGSYNEQFF. CDR3 coding DNA: TGTGCCAGCAGCGCTTTAGCGGGAGGATCCTACAATGAGCAGTTCTTC.